This TCR beta chain was identified during a study of blood T cell repertoires in COVID-19. Study context: Acute and convalescent COVID-19 samples came from the United States, Italy and Spain. T cells, B-cell-depleted T cells, or PBMCs provided the cDNA or gDNA that served as material.

The CDR3 loop spans 12 amino acids. Trimming cost V 6 bases and J 13 bases, with 15 bases left between them. Authors' methods: Using reference gene primer amplification, nucleated cell counts were estimated. TCRdb's copy holds only in-frame clones and misses some; the assay was immunoSEQ multiplex PCR. That table supplies the V and J calls and clone size; D and trimming were determined from the DNA. This repertoire shows under 200,000 clones, 80% to 90% found once; its top ten account for 0.8% to 1.2%. Sequenced sample: peripheral blood. This TCR came from a middle-aged man with acute or convalescent COVID-19. This chain joins TRBV12-3 or TRBV12-4 and TRBJ2-2, with a tentative D call TRBD2 (6 bases). This CDR3 reads CASSRDGGWLFF. The CDR3 region has the DNA TGTGCCAGCAGCCGGGACGGGGGATGGCTGTTTTTT.